The 29 T cell receptor beta chains in this list originate from one sample, sequenced in a study of tissue T cells after allogeneic stem cell transplantation (dated by TCRdb to 2022 to 2024). The sample's time point label, decoded: human tissue collected at research (rapid) autopsy. Library preparation was by the immunoSEQ multiplex PCR assay. TCRdb retrieved this table from immuneACCESS and kept in-frame rearrangements only. Not all clones are present; in checked studies, unresolved V genes account for under half, and no reason is known for the remainder. The sample has 5,000 to 6,000 clones on record, about 72% of them singletons. 7.7% of the sample belongs to the ten largest clones. The starting material was tissue from the colon, obtained at autopsy. The receptor set was obtained from a female donor older than 55 with lung cancer.

This rearrangement joins TRBV10-2 to TRBJ2-7; possibly TRBD2 for D (6 bases). This CDR3 has 16 residues. V was cut by 6 bases and J by 13 bases, with 31 bases left in between. Germline V gene lookup returns CDR1 WSHSY and CDR2 SAAADI. CDR3 loop: CASSELGVLLASLIYF. CDR3 in DNA: TGCGCCAGCAGCGAGCTGGGGGTATTGCTAGCGTCCCTTATCTACTTC.

The chain recombines TRBV30 with TRBJ1-5; D unclear. CDR1 GTSNPN and CDR2 SVGIG come from the germline V gene (reference sequence). V shed 2 bases and J shed 1 base, with 9 bases lying between them. This CDR3 has 14 amino acids. CDR3: CAWSLRESNQPQHF. CDR3 in DNA: TGTGCCTGGAGTTTAAGGGAAAGCAATCAGCCCCAGCATTTT.

The sample holds one count of this clone. The chain employs TRBV5-4 and TRBJ2-1; 8 nucleotides align to TRBD2. V shed 5 bases, J shed 14 bases, and the junction held 9 bases outside the gene matches. The CDR3 runs to 12 residues. The V gene's germline CDR1 is SGHNT and CDR2 YYREEE (reference sequence). The CDR3 region has the DNA TGTGCCAGCAGTCAGAGGACTAGCTCGAAGTTCTTC. It specifies CASSQRTSSKFF.

The chain employs TRBV6-2 or TRBV6-3 and TRBJ2-1, with D possibly TRBD2 on 7 matching bases. The CDR3 totals 15 residues. Germline V gene lookup returns CDR1 MNHEY and CDR2 SVGEGT. Between the trimmed V and J ends, which lost 2 bases and 3 bases, there was a span of 11 bases. CDR3 sequence (DNA): TGTGCCAGCAGTTACAACGGGGGGCTCTACAATGAGCAGTTCTTC. Encoded protein: CASSYNGGLYNEQFF.

The rearrangement links TRBV2 to TRBJ2-7; D not certain. There are 11 residues in the CDR3. The V end was cut by 6 bases, the J end by 1 base, with 4 bases between. From germline, CDR1 is SNHLY and CDR2 FYNNEI. The CDR3 here is CASRLSYEQYF. For the CDR3, the DNA is TGTGCCAGCAGGCTGTCCTACGAGCAGTACTTC.

This chain connects TRBV5-1 to TRBJ2-3; TRBD2 matches at 12 bases. The CDR3 consists of 17 residues. Germline assignment: CDR1 SGHRS and CDR2 YFSETQ. V gave up 4 bases and J gave up 5 bases; unmatched junction bases: 11. CDR3 protein: CASSPNRLAGVGDTQYF. The CDR3 bases are TGCGCCAGCAGCCCTAACCGACTAGCGGGGGTCGGAGATACGCAGTATTTT. The variable domain in full, completed from reference TRBV5-1 and TRBJ2-3, reads KAGVTQTPRYLIKTRGQQVTLSCSPISGHRSVSWYQQTPGQGLQFLFEYFSETQRNKGNFPGRFSGRQFSNSRSEMNVSTLELGDSALYLCASSPNRLAGVGDTQYFGPGTRLTVL.

This clone turned up a few times. The J gene is TRBJ2-1, the V gene TRBV11-2; D uncertain. The V gene's germline CDR1 is SGHAT and CDR2 FQNNGV. Trimming took off 1 base at V and 0 bases at J, with 7 bases between the two ends. The CDR3 consists of 15 residues. The CDR3 nucleotides read TGTGCCAGCAGCTTAGGTACACCCTCCTACAATGAGCAGTTCTTC. Its translation is CASSLGTPSYNEQFF.

This rearrangement joins TRBV30 to TRBJ1-1; D not certain. CDR3 length: 9 amino acids. The V and J ends lost 2 bases and 8 bases respectively, with 3 bases between them. Per germline, CDR1 GTSNPN and CDR2 SVGIG (reference sequence). CDR3 sequence reads: CAWSREAFF. DNA of the CDR3: TGTGCCTGGAGTAGGGAAGCTTTCTTT.

The V call is TRBV20-1, the J call TRBJ1-5, with a possible D match to TRBD1 (6 bases). The ends were cut back, 3 bases at V and 3 bases at J, with 12 bases in the middle. The CDR3 runs to 14 residues. The germline V gene has CDR1 DFQATT and CDR2 SNEGSKA (reference sequence). For the CDR3, the DNA is TGCAGTGCTAGTCAGGGGACTTTCAATCAGCCCCAGCATTTT. It yields the protein CSASQGTFNQPQHF.

This clone came up once. The chain employs TRBV4-1 and TRBJ2-5; D is possibly TRBD2 (7 bases). With 3 bases removed from V and 4 bases from J, the gap between germline ends came to 18 bases. From germline, CDR1 is MGHRA and CDR2 YSYEKL. The length of the CDR3 is 16 residues. The CDR3 spells CASSQDLSGGRETQYF. The DNA of the CDR3 is TGCGCCAGCAGCCAGGACCTCTCGGGGGGCAGAGAGACCCAGTACTTC.

The chain recombines TRBV7-9 with TRBJ2-4; D gene uncertain. Germline V gene sequence: CDR1 SEHNR, CDR2 FQNEAQ (reference sequence). V lost 2 bases and J lost 8, with 10 bases in between. The CDR3 length is 13 residues. The chain's CDR3 is CASSLTSEDIQYF. The CDR3 DNA reads TGTGCCAGCAGCTTAACGTCAGAGGACATTCAGTACTTC.

By proportion, this clone is medium-sized. J is TRBJ1-1 and V is TRBV11-1; D is ambiguous. The CDR3 has 15 residues. Trimming stripped 5 bases from V and 7 bases from J, with 20 bases between. Germline CDR1 SGHAT, CDR2 FQDESV (reference sequence). The CDR3 is CASSPVGTLAGEAFF. The CDR3 coding sequence is TGTGCCAGCAGCCCCGTGGGAACTCTGGCCGGTGAAGCTTTCTTT.

V is TRBV4-3 and J is TRBJ2-3, with D perhaps matching TRBD1 (6 bases). Trimming left V 3 bases short and J 0 bases short, with 19 bases between. CDR1 and CDR2 (germline): LGHNA, YSLEER. The CDR3 length is 18 residues. CDR3 sequence (DNA): TGCGCCAGCAGCCACAGAGTTAGCAGGGGTCAGAGCACAGATACGCAGTATTTT. It specifies CASSHRVSRGQSTDTQYF.

The chain employs TRBV24-1 and TRBJ1-2; TRBD1 matches 7 bases. V lost 2 bases to trimming and J lost 10 bases; unmatched junction nucleotides: 9. CDR3 size: 14 residues. CDR1 and CDR2 (germline): KGHDR, SFDVKD. The CDR3, as DNA: TGTGCCACCAGTGATTCGACAGGGCGGATCCCCTACACCTTC. Encoded protein: CATSDSTGRIPYTF.

This chain links TRBV20-1 with TRBJ1-6; D perhaps matches TRBD1 (6 bases). The CDR3 is 13 amino acids. CDR1 and CDR2 from the germline V gene are DFQATT and SNEGSKA (reference sequence). The V end lost 3 bases, the J end lost 6 bases, and 9 bases lay between the germline ends. CDR3 in amino acids: CSASTGINSPLHF. The CDR3 DNA sequence: TGCAGTGCTAGTACAGGGATTAATTCACCCCTCCACTTT.

The rearrangement uses TRBV29-1 and TRBJ2-2; D unresolved. Trimming pared 4 bases from V and 0 bases from J, leaving 6 bases between. The CDR3 length is 13 residues. Germline V gene data show CDR1 as SQVTM and CDR2 as ANQGSEA. The CDR3 DNA reads TGCAGCGTTGGGCAATCGAACACCGGGGAGCTGTTTTTT. Residues: CSVGQSNTGELFF.

This clone has more than one count but fewer than ten. The chain uses TRBV7-6 and TRBJ1-2; 8 bases are shared with TRBD1. Germline V gives CDR1 SGHVS, CDR2 FNYEAQ. V lost 5 bases and J lost 3; bases outside the gene matches: 8. The CDR3 covers 15 residues. DNA for the CDR3: TGTGCCAGCAGCCCAGGACAGGGAATAGACTATGGCTACACCTTC. Protein product: CASSPGQGIDYGYTF.

The chain couples TRBV11-3 to TRBJ2-1; 11 bases are shared with TRBD2. Trimming cost V 4 bases and J 10 bases; bases outside gene matches: 9. The CDR3 runs 15 residues. Germline CDR1 is SGHNT and CDR2 is YENEEA. In DNA form, the CDR3 reads TGTGCCAGCAGCTCCCGGGGTAGCGGGGGGGCCGAGCAGTTCTTC. Translation: CASSSRGSGGAEQFF.

In its sample, this clone was seen once. This sequence joins TRBV6-5 and TRBJ2-1, with unresolved D. This CDR3 spans 13 amino acids. The germline V gene has CDR1 MNHEY and CDR2 SVGAGI. Trimming shortened V by 6 bases and J by 0 bases, and 6 bases separated the two germline ends. In nucleotides, the CDR3 is TGTGCCAGCAGGGCCAGCTCCTACAATGAGCAGTTCTTC. It specifies CASRASSYNEQFF.

This clone was seen only a few times. The chain employs TRBV19 and TRBJ2-2, with 8 positions matching TRBD1. The CDR3 length is 14 residues. Germline V gene lookup returns CDR1 LNHDA and CDR2 SQIVND (reference sequence). J was trimmed by 4 bases and V by 8 bases; bases with no gene match: 6. The CDR3 nucleotides are TGTGCCAGTGCTCAGGGGGCGCGCACCGGGGAGCTGTTTTTT. The encoded protein is CASAQGARTGELFF.

This clone has just one count. The genes are TRBV5-1 and TRBJ2-5; perhaps TRBD2 as D (6 bases). Trimming took 5 bases from V and 2 from J, leaving 10 bases between them. Germline V CDR1 and CDR2: SGHRS, YFSETQ. CDR3 length: 13 residues. CDR3 DNA sequence: TGCGCCAGCAGACGGGGGTTACAAGAGACCCAGTACTTC. Protein sequence: CASRRGLQETQYF.

The chain has TRBV6-4 and TRBJ2-3; 11 nucleotides agree with TRBD2. The V gene end was trimmed by 6 bases and the J gene end by 10 bases; junction bases not matched to a gene: 12. Germline CDR1 reads MRHNA; CDR2 reads SNTAGT. The length of the CDR3 is 15 residues. CDR3: CASSLSGGGRLAQYF. The CDR3 DNA follows: TGTGCCAGCAGCCTTAGCGGGGGGGGCCGTCTGGCGCAGTATTTT.

The gene calls are TRBV24-1 and TRBJ1-5; D possibly corresponds to TRBD1 (6 bases). CDR1 KGHDR and CDR2 SFDVKD come from the germline V gene. V was trimmed by 10 bases and J by 5 bases, leaving 14 bases between them. The CDR3 extends over 13 amino acids. In DNA form, the CDR3 reads TGTGCCACGCAGGGGTTCAATTATCAGCCCCAGCATTTT. Translation gives CATQGFNYQPQHF.

This clone turned up a few times. The chain combines TRBV3-1 (or the pseudogene TRBV3-2) with TRBJ2-1; unclear D gene. V was pared by 0 bases and J by 4 bases, with 10 bases between. This CDR3 comprises 15 residues. Germline CDR1 reads LGHDT; CDR2 reads YNNKEL (reference sequence). CDR3 DNA: TGTGCCAGCAGCCAAGATGTAGGAAGATACAATGAGCAGTTCTTC. The encoded protein is CASSQDVGRYNEQFF.

The chain employs TRBV7-9 and TRBJ2-3; 13 bases fit TRBD2. Trimming cost V 5 bases and J 3 bases; bases outside gene matches: 8. The length of the CDR3 is 17 residues. In germline, CDR1 is SEHNR, CDR2 FQNEAQ (reference sequence). The CDR3 coding sequence is TGTGCCAGCAGCCCCGGACTAGCGGGAGCCCGGACAGATACGCAGTATTTT. Translating gives CASSPGLAGARTDTQYF.

This clone was counted a single time. This chain joins TRBV7-3 and TRBJ1-1; D is possibly TRBD1 (5 bases). V was cut by 5 bases and J by 3 bases, with 13 bases left in between. The CDR3 is 14 residues long. Germline CDR1 SGHTA, CDR2 FQGTGA. The CDR3 sequence: CASSPTGTHTEAFF. The CDR3 nucleotides read TGTGCCAGCAGCCCCACAGGAACGCACACTGAAGCTTTCTTT.

In this sample, this clone turned up once. The chain joins TRBV27 to TRBJ1-3; D not certain. The CDR3 length is 13 residues. The V gene lost 6 bases and the J gene lost 0 bases, with 6 bases spanning the gap. The germline V gene has CDR1 MNHEY and CDR2 SMNVEV (reference sequence). CDR3 sequence (DNA): TGTGCCAGCAGGACGGGCTCTGGAAACACCATATATTTT. Translated, it gives CASRTGSGNTIYF.

This clone came up a few times. The gene calls are TRBV5-1 and TRBJ2-3, with D maybe TRBD1 (6 bases). In germline, CDR1 is SGHRS, CDR2 YFSETQ. V was trimmed by 4 bases and J by 1 base, leaving 10 bases between them. CDR3 size: 14 residues. The DNA of the CDR3 is TGCGCCAGCAGCCGGGGACAAGGCACAGATACGCAGTATTTT. It specifies CASSRGQGTDTQYF.

The chain has TRBV11-2 and TRBJ2-5, with D unresolved. This CDR3 spans 15 amino acids. Germline CDR1 and CDR2: SGHAT and FQNNGV. The V end was cut by 5 bases, the J end by 0 bases, with 13 bases between. The chain's CDR3 is CASSRTYLDQETQYF. The CDR3, as DNA: TGTGCCAGCAGCCGTACGTATCTGGACCAAGAGACCCAGTACTTC.